This T cell receptor (beta chain) came from a study of T cell responses to AZD1222 COVID-19 vaccine. Here immunoSEQ multiplex PCR was the method, and the copy in TCRdb shows in-frame clones only, minus some. The sample includes about 140,000 clones. The CDR3 runs to 12 residues. The ends were cut back, 6 bases at V and 7 bases at J, with 12 bases in the middle. Germline-derived CDR1 and CDR2 are LNHDA and SQIVND (reference sequence). Notes on the study in general: Most donors were white British and more were female, and clonal diversity was possibly underestimated. Reportedly, nearly half the spike-specific TCRs target unmutated variant regions. Dominant CD4 TCR responses targeted spike regions 160-218 and 743-854.

To note about this clone: Its antigen is as yet unknown.

The chain uses TRBV19 and TRBJ2-5, with unresolved D. This clonotype was obtained from an adult in good health. Sample: peripheral blood. CDR3 bases: TGTGCCAGTAGAGAAGCAGAAGGGACCCAGTACTTC. Amino acid sequence: CASREAEGTQYF.